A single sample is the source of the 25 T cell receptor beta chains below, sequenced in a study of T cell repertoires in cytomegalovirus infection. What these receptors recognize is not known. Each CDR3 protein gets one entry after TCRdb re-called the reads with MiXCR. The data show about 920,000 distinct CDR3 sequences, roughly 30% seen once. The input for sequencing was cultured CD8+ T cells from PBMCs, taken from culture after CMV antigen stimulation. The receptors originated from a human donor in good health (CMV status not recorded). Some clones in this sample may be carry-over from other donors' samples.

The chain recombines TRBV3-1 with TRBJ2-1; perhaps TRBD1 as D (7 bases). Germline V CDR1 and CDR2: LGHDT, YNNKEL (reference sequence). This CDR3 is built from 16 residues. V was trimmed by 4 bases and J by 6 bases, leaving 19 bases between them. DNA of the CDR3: TGTGCCAGCAGCCCAGAGGGGGCGGGGAGAAGCAATGAGCAGTTCTTC. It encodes CASSPEGAGRSNEQFF.

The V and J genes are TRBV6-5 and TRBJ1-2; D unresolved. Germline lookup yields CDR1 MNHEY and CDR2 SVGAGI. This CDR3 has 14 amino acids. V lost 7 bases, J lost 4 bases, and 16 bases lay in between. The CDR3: CASKEGLSLYGYTF. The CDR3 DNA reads TGTGCCAGCAAGGAGGGTCTTTCACTCTATGGCTACACCTTC.

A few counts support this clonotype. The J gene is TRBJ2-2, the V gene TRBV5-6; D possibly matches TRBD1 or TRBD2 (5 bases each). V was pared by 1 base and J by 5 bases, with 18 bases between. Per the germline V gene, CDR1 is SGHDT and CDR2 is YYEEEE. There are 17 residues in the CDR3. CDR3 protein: CASSLKPAGWGTGELFF. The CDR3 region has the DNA TGTGCCAGCAGCTTGAAACCGGCAGGGTGGGGGACCGGGGAGCTGTTTTTT.

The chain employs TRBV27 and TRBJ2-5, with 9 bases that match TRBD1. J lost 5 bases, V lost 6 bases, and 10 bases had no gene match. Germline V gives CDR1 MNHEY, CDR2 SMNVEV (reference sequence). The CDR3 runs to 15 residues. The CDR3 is CASSQYRGLGETQYF. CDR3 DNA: TGTGCCAGCAGCCAATACAGGGGGCTTGGGGAGACCCAGTACTTC.

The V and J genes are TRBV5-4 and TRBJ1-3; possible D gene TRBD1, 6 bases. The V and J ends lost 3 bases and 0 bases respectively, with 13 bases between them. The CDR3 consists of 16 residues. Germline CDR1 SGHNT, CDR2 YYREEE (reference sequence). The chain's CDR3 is CASSSGTTSSGNTIYF. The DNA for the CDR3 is TGTGCCAGCAGCTCCGGGACAACCAGCTCTGGAAACACCATATATTTT.

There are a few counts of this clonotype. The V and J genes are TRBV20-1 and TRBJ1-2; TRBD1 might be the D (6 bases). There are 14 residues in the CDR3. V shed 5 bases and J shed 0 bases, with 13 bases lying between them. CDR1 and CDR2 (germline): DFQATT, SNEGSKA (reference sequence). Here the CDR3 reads CSAFDRITNYGYTF. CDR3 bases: TGCAGTGCTTTTGACAGGATTACTAACTATGGCTACACCTTC.

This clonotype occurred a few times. The CDR3 bases are TGTGCCAGCAGTTCTCTAGAGGGCCCCACTTTCTACGAGCAGTACTTC. Protein: CASSSLEGPTFYEQYF. This chain connects TRBV12-3 or TRBV12-4 to TRBJ2-7; D possibly corresponds to TRBD2 (5 bases). V lost 4 bases and J lost 3, with 19 bases in between. The CDR3 covers 16 residues.

CDR3: CASSSTTGSNSPLHF. CDR3 bases: TGTGCCAGCAGCTCCACGACAGGGTCTAATTCACCCCTCCACTTT. The chain joins TRBV7-9 to TRBJ1-6; 7 nucleotides align to TRBD1. Germline V CDR1 and CDR2: SEHNR, FQNEAQ (reference sequence). CDR3 length: 15 amino acids. Trimming at V came to 4 bases and at J to 6 bases, leaving 6 bases not matched to a gene.

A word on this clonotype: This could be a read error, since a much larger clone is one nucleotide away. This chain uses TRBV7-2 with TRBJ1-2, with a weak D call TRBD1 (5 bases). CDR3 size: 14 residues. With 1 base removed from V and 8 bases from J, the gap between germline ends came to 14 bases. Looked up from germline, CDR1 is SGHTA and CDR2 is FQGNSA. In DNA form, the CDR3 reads TGTACCAGCAGCTTAGACATCGGGGCGAAGGGCTACACCTTC. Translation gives CTSSLDIGAKGYTF.

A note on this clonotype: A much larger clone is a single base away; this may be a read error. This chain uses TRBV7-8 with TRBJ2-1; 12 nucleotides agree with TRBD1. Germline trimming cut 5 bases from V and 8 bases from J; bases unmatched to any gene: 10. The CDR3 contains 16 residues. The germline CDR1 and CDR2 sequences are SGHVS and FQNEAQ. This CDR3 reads CASSSRDRGPVHEQFF. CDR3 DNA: TGTGCCAGCAGCAGTCGGGACAGGGGGCCTGTACATGAGCAGTTCTTC.

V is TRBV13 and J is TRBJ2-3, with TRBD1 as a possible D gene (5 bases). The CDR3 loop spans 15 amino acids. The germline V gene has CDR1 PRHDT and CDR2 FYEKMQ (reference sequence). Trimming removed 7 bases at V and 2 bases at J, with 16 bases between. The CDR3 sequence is CASIPYYRSTDTQYF. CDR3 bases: TGTGCCAGCATTCCCTACTACAGGTCCACAGATACGCAGTATTTT.

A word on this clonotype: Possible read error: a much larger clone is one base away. The CDR3 loop reads CASSFVRVSYNEQFF. CDR3 in DNA: TGTGCCAGCAGCTTTGTCCGGGTCTCCTACAATGAGCAGTTCTTC. The gene calls are TRBV7-6 and TRBJ2-1; D gene ambiguous. The ends were cut back, 3 bases at V and 0 bases at J, with 9 bases in the middle. The CDR3 is 15 amino acids. Germline V gene sequence: CDR1 SGHVS, CDR2 FNYEAQ.

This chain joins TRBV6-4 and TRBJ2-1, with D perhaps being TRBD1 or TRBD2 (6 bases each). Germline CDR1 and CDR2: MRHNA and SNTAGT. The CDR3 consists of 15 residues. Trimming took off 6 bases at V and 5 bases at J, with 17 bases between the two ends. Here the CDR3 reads CASSTTGAPNNEQFF. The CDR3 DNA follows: TGTGCCAGCAGCACGACGGGGGCTCCAAACAATGAGCAGTTCTTC.

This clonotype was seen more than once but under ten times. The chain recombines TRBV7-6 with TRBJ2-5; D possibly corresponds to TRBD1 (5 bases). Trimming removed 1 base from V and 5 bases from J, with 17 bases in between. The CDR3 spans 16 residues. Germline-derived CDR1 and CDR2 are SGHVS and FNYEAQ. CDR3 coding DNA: TGTGCCAGCAGCTTAGAAGGCAGGGCCCGTAAGGAGACCCAGTACTTC. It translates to CASSLEGRARKETQYF.

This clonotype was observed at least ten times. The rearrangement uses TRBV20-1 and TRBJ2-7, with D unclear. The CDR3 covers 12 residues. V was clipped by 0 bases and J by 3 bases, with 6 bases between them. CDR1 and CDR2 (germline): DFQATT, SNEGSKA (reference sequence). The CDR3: CSAREGYYEQYV. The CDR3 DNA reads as TGCAGTGCTAGAGAAGGTTACTACGAGCAGTACGTC.

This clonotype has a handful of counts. CDR3 sequence (DNA): TGTGCCAGCAGGGGGGGGGGGTCTAGTCAGCCCCAGCATTTT. It codes for CASRGGGSSQPQHF. The V gene is TRBV12-3 or TRBV12-4, the J gene TRBJ1-5, with a tentative D call TRBD1 (5 bases). CDR3 length: 14 residues. Trimming shortened V by 6 bases and J by 6 bases, and 15 bases separated the two germline ends.

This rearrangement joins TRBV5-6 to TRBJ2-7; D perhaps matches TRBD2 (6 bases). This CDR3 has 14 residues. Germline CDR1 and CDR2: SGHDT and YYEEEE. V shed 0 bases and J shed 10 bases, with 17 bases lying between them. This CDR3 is CASSLGAPAGGQYV. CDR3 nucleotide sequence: TGTGCCAGCAGCTTGGGGGCTCCCGCCGGGGGACAGTACGTC.

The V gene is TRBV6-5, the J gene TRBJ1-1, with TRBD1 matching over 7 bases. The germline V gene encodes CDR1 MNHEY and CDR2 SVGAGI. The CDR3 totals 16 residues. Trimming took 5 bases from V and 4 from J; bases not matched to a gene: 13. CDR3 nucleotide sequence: TGTGCCAGCAGTCAAATATTGTGGACAGGCCTCACTGAAGCTTTCTTT. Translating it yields CASSQILWTGLTEAFF.

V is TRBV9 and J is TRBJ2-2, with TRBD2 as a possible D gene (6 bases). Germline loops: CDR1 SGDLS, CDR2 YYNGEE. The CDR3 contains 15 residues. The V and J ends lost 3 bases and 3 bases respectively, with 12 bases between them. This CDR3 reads CASSDPGLYTGELFF. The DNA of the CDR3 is TGTGCCAGCAGCGACCCGGGACTTTACACCGGGGAGCTGTTTTTT.

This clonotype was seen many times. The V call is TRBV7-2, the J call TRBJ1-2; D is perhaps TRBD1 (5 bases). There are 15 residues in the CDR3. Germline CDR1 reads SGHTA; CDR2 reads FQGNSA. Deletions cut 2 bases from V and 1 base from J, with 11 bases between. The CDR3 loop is CASSLTPGGNYGYTF. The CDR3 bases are TGTGCCAGCAGCTTAACGCCCGGGGGTAACTATGGCTACACCTTC.

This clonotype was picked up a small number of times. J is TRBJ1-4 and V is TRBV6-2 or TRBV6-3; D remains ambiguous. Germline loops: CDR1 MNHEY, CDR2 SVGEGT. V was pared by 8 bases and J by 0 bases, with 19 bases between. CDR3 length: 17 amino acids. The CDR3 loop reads CASESGLLGATNEKLFF. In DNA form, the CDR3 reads TGTGCCAGCGAGTCAGGACTTCTCGGCGCAACTAATGAAAAACTGTTTTTT.

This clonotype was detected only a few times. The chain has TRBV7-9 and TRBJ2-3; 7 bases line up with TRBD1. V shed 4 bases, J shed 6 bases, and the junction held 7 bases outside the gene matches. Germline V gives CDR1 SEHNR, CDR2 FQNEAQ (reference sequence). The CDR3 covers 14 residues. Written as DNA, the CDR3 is TGTGCCAGCAGCTGGACAGGATTCGGGGATACGCAGTATTTT. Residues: CASSWTGFGDTQYF.

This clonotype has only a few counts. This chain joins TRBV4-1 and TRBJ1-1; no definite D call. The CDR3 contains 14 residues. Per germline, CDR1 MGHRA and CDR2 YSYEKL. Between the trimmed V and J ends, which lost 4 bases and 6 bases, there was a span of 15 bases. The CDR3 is CASSPLIKASEAFF. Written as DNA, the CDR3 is TGCGCCAGCAGCCCCCTCATTAAGGCATCTGAAGCTTTCTTT.

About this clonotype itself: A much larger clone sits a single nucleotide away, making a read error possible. The CDR3 bases are TGTGCCAGCAGCGTAGAGACTGAAGCTTTCTTT. This codes for CASSVETEAFF. The chain links TRBV9 to TRBJ1-1; D gene unclear. The CDR3 runs to 11 residues. The germline V gene encodes CDR1 SGDLS and CDR2 YYNGEE. The V end lost 0 bases, the J end lost 5 bases, and 2 bases lay between the germline ends.

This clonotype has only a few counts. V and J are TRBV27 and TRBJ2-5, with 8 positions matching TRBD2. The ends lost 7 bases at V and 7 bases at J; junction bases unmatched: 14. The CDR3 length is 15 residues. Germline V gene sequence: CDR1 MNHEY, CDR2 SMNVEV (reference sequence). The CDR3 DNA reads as TGTGCCAGCACCCTCCGGGGGGGGCCGGGAGGGACCCAGTACTTC. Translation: CASTLRGGPGGTQYF.